A selection of T cell receptor beta chains follows, all from one sample in a study of beta chain features in type 1 diabetes. Sequencing used immunoSEQ multiplex PCR; TCRdb keeps in-frame clones, though not all of them. The table records 100,000 to 150,000 clones, 16% of them present only once. Sequencing was performed on central memory CD4+ T cells from blood. The receptors were gathered from a young man with type 1 diabetes. Both conserved end residues are part of each CDR3. A D gene is named only where the DNA matches it firmly. The listing skips clone size in some rows; elsewhere it reads once, few, many or a size class.

DNA	CDR3	D	J	size	V
TGTGCCAGCAGTCTAGAGAACATTCAGTACTTC	CASSLENIQYF	NA	TRBJ2-4	many	TRBV25-1
TGTGCCAGTAGTATAGGGACAGGGGACTATGGCTACACCTTC	CASSIGTGDYGYTF	TRBD1	TRBJ1-2	few	TRBV19
TGTGCCAGCAGCCCAGCCGGGGCTAACTATGGCTACACCTTC	CASSPAGANYGYTF	NA	TRBJ1-2	few	TRBV7-9
TGTGCCAGCAGCTTGGGCGGGGGCCCCAAGAGGGACCAGTACTTC	CASSLGGGPKRDQYF	NA	TRBJ2-5	NA	TRBV7-2
TGCAGCGTATACAGGGGGACCTTCTATGGCTACACCTTC	CSVYRGTFYGYTF	TRBD1	TRBJ1-2	NA	TRBV29-1
TGTGCCTGGAGTGTCGGACAGGGCAATGAAAAACTGTTTTTT	CAWSVGQGNEKLFF	TRBD1	TRBJ1-4	few	TRBV30
TGTGCCACCAGCAGAGATTACTTGAACTACGAGCAGTACTTC	CATSRDYLNYEQYF	NA	TRBJ2-7	NA	TRBV15
TGTGCCAGCAGCGCGGCCTACGAGCAGTACTTC	CASSAAYEQYF	NA	TRBJ2-7	few	TRBV7-2
TGCAGCGTTGAAGATCTGGCAGGCGAGGTGTACTTC	CSVEDLAGEVYF	NA	TRBJ2-7	many	TRBV29-1
TGTGCCAGCAGCCGACAGGGGTCGGACCATGGCTACACCTTC	CASSRQGSDHGYTF	TRBD1	TRBJ1-2	few	TRBV7-9
TGTGCCACCAGCAGAGAAAGAGGGGGAATAAGCACAGATACGCAGTATTTT	CATSRERGGISTDTQYF	NA	TRBJ2-3	NA	TRBV15
TGTGCCAGCAGCATAGGGGGCTCCAGCTCCTACAATGAGCAGTTCTTC	CASSIGGSSSYNEQFF	TRBD1	TRBJ2-1	few	TRBV11-3
TGTGCCAGCAGACGTACCGGAGGGGATCAGCCCCAGCATTTT	CASRRTGGDQPQHF	NA	TRBJ1-5	many	TRBV6-6
TGTGCCAGCCTTCTCCGCGAAAACACTGAAGCTTTCTTT	CASLLRENTEAFF	NA	TRBJ1-1	NA	TRBV6-5
TGTGCCAGCAGCTTAACGGGCGATGAGCAGTTCTTC	CASSLTGDEQFF	NA	TRBJ2-1	NA	TRBV7-3
TGTGCCAGCAGTTCCAATCGGGGTTCCTACGAGCAGTACTTC	CASSSNRGSYEQYF	NA	TRBJ2-7	few	TRBV28
TGCAGCGTTGAGAGCGGGGCCGGGACAGATACGCAGTATTTT	CSVESGAGTDTQYF	TRBD2	TRBJ2-3	NA	TRBV29-1
TGCAGCGTTGAAGAAACGGAGTACAATGAGCAGTTCTTC	CSVEETEYNEQFF	NA	TRBJ2-1	few	TRBV29-1
TGTGCCAGCAGCTCCACAGGTTCGGGAAACACCATATATTTT	CASSSTGSGNTIYF	NA	TRBJ1-3	NA	TRBV9
TGTGCCAGCCGCTCTCGGGAGACCCAGTACTTC	CASRSRETQYF	NA	TRBJ2-5	NA	TRBV27
TGTGCCAGCAGTCCCGCTTTGGCTGGGGCCAACGTCCTGACTTTC	CASSPALAGANVLTF	NA	TRBJ2-6	few	TRBV27
TGTGCCAGCAGTTCGGGGACGGCTAACTATGGCTACACCTTC	CASSSGTANYGYTF	NA	TRBJ1-2	NA	TRBV6-6
TGTGCCAGCAGTTCCGTCGACAGGGCCCAAGAGACCCAGTACTTC	CASSSVDRAQETQYF	TRBD1	TRBJ2-5	NA	TRBV6-5
TGCAGCGTCCGGACAGGGGGTGAAAAACTGTTTTTT	CSVRTGGEKLFF	TRBD1	TRBJ1-4	many	TRBV29-1
TGTGCCAGCAGCCCGAGCTCCTACGAGCAGTACTTC	CASSPSSYEQYF	NA	TRBJ2-7	NA	TRBV7-2
TGTGCCAGCAGCTTACTTACAGGGGCCGCTCAGCCCCAGCATTTT	CASSLLTGAAQPQHF	TRBD1	TRBJ1-5	few	TRBV7-2
TGTGCCATCAGTGGCAGGGAAGAGACCCAGTACTTC	CAISGREETQYF	NA	TRBJ2-5	NA	TRBV10-3
TGTGCCAGCAGCTCGCCGGACAGGGTTCGCTATGGCTACACCTTC	CASSSPDRVRYGYTF	TRBD1	TRBJ1-2	once	TRBV11-1
TGTGCCAGCAGTCATTTTCTCTCTCTCCTCAGGGGGACTGAAGCTTTCTTT	CASSHFLSLLRGTEAFF	TRBD1	TRBJ1-1	few	TRBV5-5